A few counts support the clone carrying this T cell receptor beta chain. This record comes from a study of regulatory T cells in long-lasting Graves disease. Specified time point: newly diagnosed GD, antithyroid drugs for less than 3 months. The authors made the TCR library using RNA they extracted from PBMCs. Relying on iRepertoire HTBI primers and Arm-PCR of CDR3 regions, the team built TCR beta libraries. TCRdb processed the multiplex PCR reads anew with MiXCR; each CDR3 protein has one entry. The table includes hundreds of thousands of distinct CDR3 sequences, around 16% detected once. Per germline, CDR1 DFQATT and CDR2 SNEGSKA (reference sequence). The CDR3 runs to 13 residues. Trimming shortened V by 3 bases and J by 2 bases, and 10 bases separated the two germline ends. The sample was also reused in another study, on T cells in Graves' hyperthyroidism and ophthalmopathy.

The clonotype was recovered from a woman between 40 and 65 years old with Graves disease. The sequencing used peripheral blood mononuclear cells (PBMCs), collected at new diagnosis, from a patient treated with antithyroid drugs. V is TRBV20-1 and J is TRBJ2-5; tentatively, D is TRBD2 (5 bases). The CDR3 nucleotides read TGCAGTGCTAGTTTGGGAGCTCAAGAGACCCAGTACTTC. Encoded protein: CSASLGAQETQYF.